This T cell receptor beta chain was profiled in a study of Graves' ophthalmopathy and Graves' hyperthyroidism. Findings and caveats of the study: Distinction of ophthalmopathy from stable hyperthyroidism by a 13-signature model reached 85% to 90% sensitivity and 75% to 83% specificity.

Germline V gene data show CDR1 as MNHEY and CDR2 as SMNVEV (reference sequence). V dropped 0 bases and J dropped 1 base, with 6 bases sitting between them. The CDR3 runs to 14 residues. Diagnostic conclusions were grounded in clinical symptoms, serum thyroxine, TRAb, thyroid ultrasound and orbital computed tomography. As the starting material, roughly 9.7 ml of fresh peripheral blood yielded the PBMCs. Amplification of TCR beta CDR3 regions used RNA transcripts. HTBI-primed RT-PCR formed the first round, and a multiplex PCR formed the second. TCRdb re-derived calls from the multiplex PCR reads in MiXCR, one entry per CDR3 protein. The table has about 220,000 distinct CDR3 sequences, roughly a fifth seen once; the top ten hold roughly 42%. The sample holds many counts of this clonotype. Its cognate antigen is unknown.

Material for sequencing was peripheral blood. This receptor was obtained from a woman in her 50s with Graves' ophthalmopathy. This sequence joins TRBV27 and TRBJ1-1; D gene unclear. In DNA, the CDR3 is TGTGCCAGCAGTTTATCGGCAGAGAACACTGAAGCTTTCTTT. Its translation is CASSLSAENTEAFF.